The rows below give T cell receptor beta chains drawn from one sample of a study of OX40 agonist ivuxolimab in advanced cancers. The table came from immunoSEQ multiplex PCR; TCRdb's copy has only in-frame clones and leaves some out. The table shows tens of thousands of clones, with under 85% occurring only once. Sequencing used CD4+ or CD8+ T cells sorted from blood, obtained in a trial of the OX40 agonist ivuxolimab. The receptors originated from an adult with an advanced solid tumor such as melanoma, head and neck, liver or kidney cancer. The CDR3 runs from the conserved cysteine through the conserved F or W. D genes are given only for firm matches. Expanded clones get a size class; other rows say once, few or many, or leave the size out.

clone_size	d_call	v_call	j_call	cdr3_aa	cdr3_nt
NA	NA	TRBV4-1	TRBJ2-3	CASSQDYAGWGSTDTQYF	TGCGCCAGCAGCCAAGATTACGCGGGTTGGGGGAGCACAGATACGCAGTATTTT
NA	TRBD1	TRBV6-1	TRBJ2-7	CASSYGDRNYEQYF	TGTGCCAGCAGTTATGGGGACAGGAACTACGAGCAGTACTTC
few	NA	TRBV2	TRBJ1-1	CASSVGGTSTEAFF	TGTGCCAGCAGTGTCGGGGGTACTAGCACTGAAGCTTTCTTT
NA	NA	TRBV4-3	TRBJ2-3	CASSQVQGTDTQYF	TGCGCCAGCAGCCAAGTTCAGGGGACAGATACGCAGTATTTT
NA	NA	TRBV6-5	TRBJ2-1	CASSYRAGAVEQFF	TGTGCCAGCAGTTATAGGGCAGGGGCTGTTGAGCAGTTCTTC
NA	NA	TRBV27	TRBJ2-7	CASSLTGITGSYEQYF	TGTGCCAGCAGTTTAACAGGGATCACGGGTTCCTACGAGCAGTACTTC
NA	NA	TRBV19	TRBJ2-1	CASTPTLSSYNEQFF	TGTGCCAGTACCCCTACCCTCAGCTCCTACAATGAGCAGTTCTTC
NA	NA	TRBV4-1	TRBJ1-2	CASSQVSGGLVYTF	TGCGCCAGCAGCCAAGTGTCCGGGGGCCTTGTCTACACCTTC
NA	NA	TRBV9	TRBJ2-3	CASSGDGSTDTQYF	TGTGCCAGCTCCGGTGACGGAAGCACAGATACGCAGTATTTT
NA	NA	TRBV6-1	TRBJ2-5	CASSERQGGETQYF	TGTGCCAGCAGTGAAAGGCAGGGGGGAGAGACCCAGTACTTC
NA	TRBD2	TRBV27	TRBJ2-3	CASSVGTRGTDTQYF	TGTGCCAGCAGCGTCGGGACTAGGGGTACAGATACGCAGTATTTT
NA	NA	TRBV7-2	TRBJ1-5	CASSLERGNQPQHF	TGTGCCAGCAGCTTAGAAAGGGGCAATCAGCCCCAGCATTTT
NA	TRBD2	TRBV27	TRBJ2-5	CASSWISGGPRETQYF	TGTGCCAGCAGTTGGATTAGCGGGGGACCCAGGGAGACCCAGTACTTC
NA	NA	TRBV25-1	TRBJ1-2	CASSGPQRGGGGYTF	TGTGCCAGCAGCGGCCCCCAAAGGGGGGGAGGTGGCTACACCTTC
NA	NA	TRBV10-3	TRBJ2-2	CAILLGSGELFF	TGTGCCATCCTACTGGGCTCCGGGGAGCTGTTTTTT
NA	NA	TRBV10-3	TRBJ1-1	CAISDKGGNTEAFF	TGTGCCATCAGTGATAAGGGGGGGAACACTGAAGCTTTCTTT